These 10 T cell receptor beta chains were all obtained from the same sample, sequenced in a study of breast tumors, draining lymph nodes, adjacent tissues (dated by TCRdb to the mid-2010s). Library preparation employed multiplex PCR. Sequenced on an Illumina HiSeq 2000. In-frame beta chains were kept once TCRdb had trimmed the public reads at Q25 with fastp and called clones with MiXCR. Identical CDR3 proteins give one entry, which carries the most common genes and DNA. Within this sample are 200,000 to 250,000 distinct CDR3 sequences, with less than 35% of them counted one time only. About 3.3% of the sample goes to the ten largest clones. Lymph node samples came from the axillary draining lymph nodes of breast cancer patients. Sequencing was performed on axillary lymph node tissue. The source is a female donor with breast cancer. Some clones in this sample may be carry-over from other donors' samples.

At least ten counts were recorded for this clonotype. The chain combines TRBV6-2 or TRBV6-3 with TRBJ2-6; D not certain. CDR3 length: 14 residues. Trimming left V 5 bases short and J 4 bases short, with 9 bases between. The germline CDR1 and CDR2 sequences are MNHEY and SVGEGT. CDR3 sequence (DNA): TGTGCCAGCAGTCAGACATCCGGGGCCAACGTCCTGACTTTC. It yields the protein CASSQTSGANVLTF.

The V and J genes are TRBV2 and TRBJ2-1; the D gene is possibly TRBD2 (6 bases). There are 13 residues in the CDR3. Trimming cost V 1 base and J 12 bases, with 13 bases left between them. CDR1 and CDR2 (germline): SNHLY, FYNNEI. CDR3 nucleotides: TGTGCCAGCAGTGAAGGATCGCGGGGTGGGCAGTTCTTC. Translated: CASSEGSRGGQFF. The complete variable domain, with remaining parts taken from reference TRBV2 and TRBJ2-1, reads EPEVTQTPSHQVTQMGQEVILRCVPISNHLYFYWYRQILGQKVEFLVSFYNNEISEKSEIFDDQFSVERPDGSNFTLKIRSTKLEDSAMYFCASSEGSRGGQFFGPGTRLTVL.

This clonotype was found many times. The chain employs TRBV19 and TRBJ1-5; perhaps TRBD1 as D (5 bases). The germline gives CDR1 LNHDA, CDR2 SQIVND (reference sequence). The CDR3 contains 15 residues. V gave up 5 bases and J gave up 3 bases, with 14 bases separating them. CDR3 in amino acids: CASSLYRQNNQPQHF. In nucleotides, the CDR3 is TGTGCCAGTAGTCTCTATAGACAGAACAATCAGCCCCAGCATTTT.

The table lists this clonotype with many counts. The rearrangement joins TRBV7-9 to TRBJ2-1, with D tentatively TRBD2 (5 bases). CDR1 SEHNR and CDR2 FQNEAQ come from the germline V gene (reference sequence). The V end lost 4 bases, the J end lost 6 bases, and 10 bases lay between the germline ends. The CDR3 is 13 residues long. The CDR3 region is CASSYRGINEQFF. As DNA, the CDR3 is TGTGCCAGCAGCTATAGAGGGATCAATGAGCAGTTCTTC.

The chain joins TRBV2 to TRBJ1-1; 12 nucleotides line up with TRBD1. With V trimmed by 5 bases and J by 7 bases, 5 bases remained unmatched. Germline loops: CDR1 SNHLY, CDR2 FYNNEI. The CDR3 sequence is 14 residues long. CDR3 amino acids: CASSPGTGGGEAFF. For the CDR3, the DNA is TGTGCCAGCAGTCCCGGGACAGGGGGCGGTGAAGCTTTCTTT.

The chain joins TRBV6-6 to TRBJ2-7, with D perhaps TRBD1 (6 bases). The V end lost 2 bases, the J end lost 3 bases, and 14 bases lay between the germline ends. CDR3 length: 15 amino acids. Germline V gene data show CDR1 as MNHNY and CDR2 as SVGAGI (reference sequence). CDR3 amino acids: CASSYRLGQGYEQYF. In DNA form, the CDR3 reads TGTGCCAGCAGTTACCGGCTGGGACAAGGCTACGAGCAGTACTTC.

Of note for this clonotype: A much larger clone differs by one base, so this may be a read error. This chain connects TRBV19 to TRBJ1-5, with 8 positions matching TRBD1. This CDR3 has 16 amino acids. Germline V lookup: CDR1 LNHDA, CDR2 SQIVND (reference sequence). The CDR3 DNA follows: TGTACCAGTAGTAGAGACAGGGGCGTCGTCAATCAGCCCCAGCATTTT. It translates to CTSSRDRGVVNQPQHF.

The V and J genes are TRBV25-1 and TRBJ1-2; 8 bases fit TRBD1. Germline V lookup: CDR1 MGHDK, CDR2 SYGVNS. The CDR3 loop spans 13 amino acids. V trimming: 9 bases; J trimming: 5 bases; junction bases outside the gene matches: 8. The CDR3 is CASTGTGGYGYTF. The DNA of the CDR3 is TGTGCCAGTACCGGGACAGGAGGTTATGGCTACACCTTC.

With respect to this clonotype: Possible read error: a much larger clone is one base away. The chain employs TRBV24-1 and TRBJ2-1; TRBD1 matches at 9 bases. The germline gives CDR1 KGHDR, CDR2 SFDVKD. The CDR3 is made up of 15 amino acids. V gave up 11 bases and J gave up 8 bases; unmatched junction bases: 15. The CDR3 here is CASSIAGTGSDEQFF. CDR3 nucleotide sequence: TGTGCCAGTAGTATAGCCGGGACAGGGTCTGATGAGCAGTTCTTC.

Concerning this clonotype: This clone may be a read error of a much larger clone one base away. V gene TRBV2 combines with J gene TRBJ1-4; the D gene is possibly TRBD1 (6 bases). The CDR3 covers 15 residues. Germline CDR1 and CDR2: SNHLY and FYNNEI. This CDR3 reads CANSERGGGHEKLFF. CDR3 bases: TGTGCCAACAGTGAAAGGGGGGGGGGACACGAAAAACTGTTTTTT.